The clone carrying this T cell receptor beta chain showed up just a few times. Its specificity is unknown. The CDR3 totals 15 residues. Germline V gives CDR1 MNHEY, CDR2 SVGEGT. Trimming cost V 2 bases and J 1 base, with 8 bases left between them. This sample stems from a study of T cell repertoires in cytomegalovirus infection. Study-level information: TCR beta signatures that were public indicated CMV infection and matching HLA type.

Study-wide results and limits: HLA-C-restricted CMV-specific TCR beta clonotypes prevailed in the ex vivo response. Carriage of CMV together with the relevant HLA was identifiable through cumulative public TCR beta family frequency.

MiXCR was run by TCRdb on the reads, yielding one entry per CDR3 protein. The profile covers some 920,000 distinct CDR3 sequences, with approximately 30% appearing a single time and over 10% taken by the ten largest. The receptor comes from a human donor in good health (CMV status not recorded). Some clones in this sample may be carry-over from other donors' samples. This sequence joins TRBV6-2 or TRBV6-3 and TRBJ2-2, with D possibly called TRBD1 or TRBD2 (5 bases each). The starting material was cultured CD8+ T cells from PBMCs, obtained from culture after CMV antigen stimulation. In nucleotides, the CDR3 is TGTGCCAGCAGTTACCCGGGACGGAACACCGGGGAGCTGTTTTTT. This codes for CASSYPGRNTGELFF.